Below, one T cell receptor beta chain is given with its context. Sequencing used immunoSEQ multiplex PCR; TCRdb keeps in-frame clones, though not all of them. Of around 2.1 million clones in the sample, just over 90% were seen once. This record belongs to a study of shared clonotypes between healthy human individuals. Positive CCR7 selection of CD45RO-negative cells yielded the naive CD8 cells, and terminally differentiated effector memory CD45RA+ cells were excluded. The CDR3 loop spans 13 amino acids. CDR1 ENHRY and CDR2 SYGVKD come from the germline V gene. V trimming: 5 bases; J trimming: 5 bases; junction bases outside the gene matches: 5.

What was sequenced was naive CD8+ T cells from PBMCs. The sequence was obtained from a young man in good health. Some clones in this sample may be carry-over from other donors' samples. The V and J genes are TRBV10-3 and TRBJ2-5, with TRBD1 matching 7 bases. The CDR3 sequence: CAISHDRVETQYF. The CDR3 nucleotides are TGTGCCATCAGTCACGACAGGGTTGAGACCCAGTACTTC.